The 25 T cell receptor beta chains presented below share a single source sample, sequenced in a study of graft-versus-host responses after intestinal transplantation. These receptors are not linked to any known antigen. The assay was immunoSEQ multiplex PCR, and TCRdb's table has in-frame clones only and misses some. The table records under 150,000 clones, around 90% of them present only once. This material consisted of unstimulated CD4+ T cells sorted from spleen or lymph node cells, taken before intestinal transplant. These receptors all stem from a human donor who received an intestinal transplant.

With respect to this clone: The germline gene is not matched at one end of the junction; a read error may be the cause. This chain uses TRBV9 with TRBJ1-5; weak D call: TRBD1 (5 bases). Looked up from germline, CDR1 is SGDLS and CDR2 is YYNGEE. The CDR3 is made up of 13 amino acids. In DNA, the CDR3 is TGTGCCGGCAGCGTACACGAGGGGCAGCCCCAGCATTTT. It translates to CAGSVHEGQPQHF.

V usage is TRBV5-1 and J usage is TRBJ2-2; 8 nucleotides match TRBD2. The CDR3 is 15 residues long. V trimming: 0 bases; J trimming: 7 bases; junction bases outside the gene matches: 5. Germline V gene sequence: CDR1 SGHRS, CDR2 YFSETQ. CDR3 DNA: TGCGCCAGCAGCTTGGAACTAGCGGCGGGCGGGGAGCTGTTTTTT. Translation: CASSLELAAGGELFF.

The V call is TRBV6-5, the J call TRBJ1-1; the match to TRBD1 covers 7 bases. The CDR3 runs 14 residues. Germline V gives CDR1 MNHEY, CDR2 SVGAGI. V shed 5 bases and J 1 base; nucleotides not matched to a gene: 4. The DNA for the CDR3 is TGTGCCAGCAGTCCCCAGGGGGGGAACACTGAAGCTTTCTTT. Translation gives CASSPQGGNTEAFF.

The chain joins TRBV10-1 to TRBJ2-7; D remains unclear. The CDR3 is 11 residues long. CDR1 is WNHNN and CDR2 is SYGVQD in the germline V gene (reference sequence). V lost 7 bases to trimming and J lost 3 bases, with 7 bases between them. The CDR3 loop reads CASNPYYEQYF. CDR3 DNA sequence: TGCGCCAGCAATCCCTACTACGAGCAGTACTTC.

The V gene is TRBV6-6, the J gene TRBJ2-2, with 11 bases that match TRBD2. Germline loops: CDR1 MNHNY, CDR2 SVGAGI (reference sequence). Trimming took 4 bases from V and 0 from J; bases not matched to a gene: 1. There are 16 residues in the CDR3. The CDR3 nucleotides are TGTGCCAGCAGTTGGACTAGCGGGTCGAACACCGGGGAGCTGTTTTTT. Its protein product is CASSWTSGSNTGELFF.

This chain uses TRBV6-5 with TRBJ2-7; D is undetermined. The CDR3 length is 13 residues. The V gene lost 7 bases and the J gene lost 1 base, with 11 bases spanning the gap. The V gene's germline CDR1 is MNHEY and CDR2 SVGAGI. The CDR3 loop is CASIDARSYEQYF. The CDR3 DNA follows: TGTGCCAGCATTGACGCCCGATCCTACGAGCAGTACTTC.

This clone was recorded a few times. This chain connects TRBV7-9 to TRBJ2-7, with 7 bases matching TRBD1. J was trimmed by 7 bases and V by 4 bases; bases with no gene match: 10. CDR3 length: 14 amino acids. CDR1 is SEHNR, CDR2 FQNEAQ, per germline (reference sequence). CDR3 in amino acids: CASSSGTANEEQYF. DNA for the CDR3: TGTGCCAGCAGCTCCGGGACAGCGAATGAGGAGCAGTACTTC.

This chain uses TRBV9 with TRBJ2-5; possibly TRBD2 for D (6 bases). The length of the CDR3 is 14 residues. Germline V gives CDR1 SGDLS, CDR2 YYNGEE. Trimming cost V 3 bases and J 8 bases, with 17 bases left between them. The CDR3 loop is CASSGGDSVETQYF. CDR3 DNA sequence: TGTGCCAGCAGCGGGGGGGACTCCGTTGAAACCCAGTACTTC.

In its sample, this clone was seen once. This chain connects TRBV7-9 to TRBJ2-1; D perhaps matches TRBD1 (5 bases). The V gene lost 4 bases and the J gene lost 4 bases, with 17 bases spanning the gap. There are 16 residues in the CDR3. Germline lookup yields CDR1 SEHNR and CDR2 FQNEAQ (reference sequence). CDR3 sequence (DNA): TGTGCCAGCAGCTCCCTCCTGGACACCGTTTACAATGAGCAGTTCTTC. Its protein is CASSSLLDTVYNEQFF.

This chain uses TRBV5-1 with TRBJ1-3; a weak D match, TRBD1 (6 bases). Germline CDR1 is SGHRS and CDR2 is YFSETQ. The CDR3 totals 20 residues. Trimming shortened V by 0 bases and J by 2 bases, and 24 bases separated the two germline ends. Here the CDR3 DNA reads TGCGCCAGCAGCTTGGTCGTATCGAGCACCACAGGGCCGCCTGGAAACACCATATATTTT. Translating it yields CASSLVVSSTTGPPGNTIYF.

The chain combines TRBV12-5 with TRBJ1-2, with a possible D match to TRBD1 (5 bases). CDR3 length equals 13 residues. Trimming cost V 3 bases and J 4 bases, with 9 bases left between them. Germline assignment: CDR1 LGHNT and CDR2 FRNRAP. CDR3 amino acids: CASGLVGLYGYTF. As DNA, the CDR3 is TGTGCTAGTGGTTTAGTGGGACTCTATGGCTACACCTTC.

The rearrangement links TRBV9 to TRBJ2-7; tentative D call: TRBD2 (6 bases). CDR1 is SGDLS and CDR2 is YYNGEE in the germline V gene. Deletions cut 4 bases from V and 5 bases from J, with 13 bases between. This CDR3 has 13 amino acids. In DNA form, the CDR3 reads TGTGCCAGCAGCACCGCGCGGGGAAACGAGCAGTACTTC. Translated: CASSTARGNEQYF.

The rearrangement joins TRBV2 to TRBJ1-1; D ambiguous. The V end was cut by 2 bases, the J end by 1 base, with 5 bases between. The germline CDR1 and CDR2 sequences are SNHLY and FYNNEI. The CDR3 has 13 residues. The CDR3 reads CASSEFPNTEAFF. DNA of the CDR3: TGTGCCAGCAGTGAATTCCCGAACACTGAAGCTTTCTTT.

The chain carries TRBV2 and TRBJ2-1; 9 nucleotides line up with TRBD1. Germline CDR1 reads SNHLY; CDR2 reads FYNNEI. V was pared by 8 bases and J by 5 bases, with 7 bases of the junction left unmatched. The CDR3 extends over 14 amino acids. In DNA form, the CDR3 reads TGTGCCAGCGTCCCGGGACAGGGCCACAATGAGCAGTTCTTC. Residues: CASVPGQGHNEQFF.

This chain uses TRBV10-3 with TRBJ2-7; D possibly matches TRBD1 or TRBD2 (5 bases each). Germline CDR1 is ENHRY and CDR2 is SYGVKD. V lost 10 bases and J 4 bases, leaving 17 bases between the germline ends. The CDR3 length is 13 residues. CDR3 DNA sequence: TGTGCCAGCCGAGGGGACCGTTTATACGAGCAGTACTTC. This codes for CASRGDRLYEQYF.

The chain joins TRBV11-2 to TRBJ1-1; D might be TRBD1 (5 bases). Trimming cost V 4 bases and J 10 bases, with 13 bases left between them. The CDR3 has 12 amino acids. Germline CDR1 reads SGHAT; CDR2 reads FQNNGV. The CDR3 sequence: CASSYPSGGAFF. The CDR3 region has the DNA TGTGCCAGCAGCTACCCCTCCGGGGGAGCTTTCTTT.

The rearrangement uses TRBV5-1 and TRBJ2-1; TRBD2 agrees at 8 bases. V shed 0 bases, J shed 4 bases, and the junction held 6 bases outside the gene matches. The germline CDR1 and CDR2 sequences are SGHRS and YFSETQ. The CDR3 extends over 16 amino acids. CDR3 in DNA: TGCGCCAGCAGCTTGGGCGGACTAGCAGCGTACAATGAGCAGTTCTTC. Translating it yields CASSLGGLAAYNEQFF.

This chain uses TRBV6-5 with TRBJ1-2; D remains ambiguous. CDR1 and CDR2 from the germline V gene are MNHEY and SVGAGI. This CDR3 region has 12 residues. Deletions cut 5 bases from V and 11 bases from J, with 15 bases between. In nucleotides, the CDR3 is TGTGCCAGCAGTAGGGTAGGCCGCGAGTACACCTTC. Translating gives CASSRVGREYTF.

This chain links TRBV9 with TRBJ2-2, with 12 bases matching TRBD2. V lost 3 bases to trimming and J lost 6 bases; unmatched junction nucleotides: 3. This CDR3 has 15 amino acids. Germline CDR1 and CDR2: SGDLS and YYNGEE. The CDR3 reads CASSARLAGAGELFF. In nucleotides, the CDR3 is TGTGCCAGCAGCGCGAGACTAGCGGGAGCCGGGGAGCTGTTTTTT.

The genes are TRBV28 and TRBJ2-7, with D possibly being TRBD1 (5 bases). This CDR3 spans 16 amino acids. V lost 0 bases to trimming and J lost 6 bases, with 18 bases between them. Per the germline V gene, CDR1 is MDHEN and CDR2 is SYDVKM. Here the CDR3 reads CASSLWGGRVLGEQYF. Written as DNA, the CDR3 is TGTGCCAGCAGTTTATGGGGCGGCAGGGTACTTGGCGAGCAGTACTTC.

The rearrangement uses TRBV27 and TRBJ1-6; D uncertain. Germline values: CDR1 MNHEY, CDR2 SMNVEV (reference sequence). Trimming took off 5 bases at V and 8 bases at J, with 16 bases between the two ends. The CDR3 is 15 residues long. The CDR3 is CASSAVGPDYSPLHF. Written as DNA, the CDR3 is TGTGCCAGCAGTGCGGTAGGGCCGGATTATTCACCCCTCCACTTT.

V is TRBV14 and J is TRBJ1-2; TRBD1 might be the D (6 bases). The V gene lost 5 bases and the J gene lost 5 bases, with 15 bases spanning the gap. The CDR3 contains 14 residues. Germline V gene data show CDR1 as SGHDN and CDR2 as FVKESK. DNA for the CDR3: TGTGCCAGCAGCAAAGCCGGGACAATGTATGGCTACACCTTC. Residues: CASSKAGTMYGYTF.

This clone was found once. V usage is TRBV9 and J usage is TRBJ2-1; 10 nucleotides match TRBD2. Germline V lookup: CDR1 SGDLS, CDR2 YYNGEE. Trimming removed 3 bases from V and 8 bases from J; junction bases left unmatched: 8. The CDR3 is 15 amino acids. The CDR3 sequence is CASSGGLAGDYEQFF. The CDR3 region has the DNA TGTGCCAGCAGCGGGGGGCTAGCGGGGGATTATGAGCAGTTCTTC. Complete variable domain (other parts from reference TRBV9 and TRBJ2-1): DSGVTQTPKHLITATGQRVTLRCSPRSGDLSVYWYQQSLDQGLQFLIQYYNGEERAKGNILERFSAQQFPDLHSELNLSSLELGDSALYFCASSGGLAGDYEQFFGPGTRLTVL.

V is TRBV7-2 and J is TRBJ2-3, with TRBD2 matching 10 bases. Germline CDR1 reads SGHTA; CDR2 reads FQGNSA. The CDR3 is 19 residues long. Trimming cost V 1 base and J 8 bases; bases outside gene matches: 18. The CDR3, as DNA: TGTGCCAGCAGCTTAGTAGCAAAGTCAATAGCGGGGGGAGGTAGTACGCAGTATTTT. Translation gives CASSLVAKSIAGGGSTQYF.

J is TRBJ2-7 and V is TRBV30, with 11 positions matching TRBD1. The CDR3 extends over 15 amino acids. Per the germline V gene, CDR1 is GTSNPN and CDR2 is SVGIG (reference sequence). After removal of 3 bases from V and 1 base from J, the junction contained 5 bases not matched to a gene. CDR3 nucleotides: TGTGCCTGGAGGGGGACAGGGGGATCTTCCTACGAGCAGTACTTC. Translation gives CAWRGTGGSSYEQYF. Variable domain in full (rest from reference TRBV30 and TRBJ2-7): SQTIHQWPATLVQPVGSPLSLECTVEGTSNPNLYWYRQAAGRGLQLLFYSVGIGQISSEVPQNLSASRPQDRQFILSSKKLLLSDSGFYLCAWRGTGGSSYEQYFGPGTRLTVT.